Following are 28 T cell receptor beta chains from one sample sequenced in a study of early T cells in non-severe SARS-CoV-2 infection. TCRdb re-analysed the 5' RACE reads in MiXCR, keeping a single row per CDR3 protein. The table has about 46,000 distinct CDR3 sequences, around 9.6% seen once; the top ten hold approximately 5.7%. The starting material was whole blood, obtained at baseline. These receptors were collected from an adult who was a healthcare worker with PCR-confirmed SARS-CoV-2 infection or an uninfected control (not recorded which).

The gene calls are TRBV18 and TRBJ2-1, with D tentatively TRBD2 (6 bases). The CDR3 is made up of 14 amino acids. From germline, CDR1 is KGHSH and CDR2 LQKENI. The V end lost 2 bases, the J end lost 7 bases, and 12 bases lay between the germline ends. In DNA, the CDR3 is TGTGCCAGCTCACCAGTAGCGGTTGGGAATGAGCAGTTCTTC. Translating gives CASSPVAVGNEQFF.

Many counts were recorded for this clonotype. The rearrangement links TRBV29-1 to TRBJ1-1; D ambiguous. V lost 5 bases and J 7 bases, leaving 17 bases between the germline ends. The germline CDR1 and CDR2 sequences are SQVTM and ANQGSEA. The CDR3 has 13 residues. The CDR3 protein is CSVQQIQLFEAFF. CDR3 coding DNA: TGCAGCGTTCAACAGATACAGCTTTTTGAAGCTTTCTTT.

The sample holds a few counts of this clonotype. The chain recombines TRBV7-8 with TRBJ2-5; a weak D match, TRBD1 (5 bases). The ends were cut back, 5 bases at V and 7 bases at J, with 14 bases in the middle. Germline-derived CDR1 and CDR2 are SGHVS and FQNEAQ. The CDR3 is 13 amino acids. The CDR3 sequence is CASSPPSTGTQYF. The CDR3 DNA follows: TGTGCCAGCAGCCCACCCTCCACAGGGACCCAGTACTTC.

The V and J genes are TRBV27 and TRBJ2-3; 8 nucleotides line up with TRBD2. CDR1 and CDR2 from the germline V gene are MNHEY and SMNVEV (reference sequence). The CDR3 covers 16 residues. V shed 4 bases and J 2 bases; nucleotides not matched to a gene: 8. For the CDR3, the DNA is TGTGCCAGCAGTTCTCCGGCTAGCGGGCCCACAGATACGCAGTATTTT. Translating it yields CASSSPASGPTDTQYF.

J is TRBJ2-3 and V is TRBV7-6, with D perhaps matching TRBD1 (6 bases). The CDR3 runs to 17 residues. Trimming shortened V by 4 bases and J by 9 bases, and 26 bases separated the two germline ends. Germline CDR1 is SGHVS and CDR2 is FNYEAQ. The CDR3 nucleotides are TGTGCCAGCAGCTACTCCGGGACAAGGGTTCAAACGGGGACGCAGTATTTT. Translating it yields CASSYSGTRVQTGTQYF.

The gene calls are TRBV7-9 and TRBJ2-5; 10 positions agree with TRBD1. The V segment lost 2 bases and the J segment 5 bases; nucleotides outside the gene matches: 8. The germline V gene has CDR1 SEHNR and CDR2 FQNEAQ (reference sequence). The CDR3 is 16 amino acids. This CDR3 is CASSLRGTGAVETQYF. DNA of the CDR3: TGTGCCAGCAGCTTAAGGGGGACAGGGGCTGTTGAGACCCAGTACTTC.

V usage is TRBV5-8 and J usage is TRBJ1-5; D unresolved. In germline, CDR1 is SGHTS, CDR2 YDEGEE. The CDR3 totals 13 residues. V lost 4 bases to trimming and J lost 4 bases, with 9 bases between them. The CDR3 is CASSRQENQPQHF. CDR3 bases: TGTGCCAGCAGCCGCCAAGAAAATCAGCCCCAGCATTTT.

The V call is TRBV5-1, the J call TRBJ1-1; D unclear. The CDR3 extends over 12 amino acids. CDR1 is SGHRS, CDR2 YFSETQ, per germline. V lost 0 bases and J 4 bases, leaving 4 bases between the germline ends. The CDR3 region has the DNA TGCGCCAGCAGCTTGGTAGGCACTGAAGCTTTCTTT. Protein sequence: CASSLVGTEAFF.

This clonotype was detected a few times. The V and J genes are TRBV29-1 and TRBJ2-3; 7 bases are a match to TRBD2. Germline trimming cut 6 bases from V and 2 bases from J; bases unmatched to any gene: 8. Germline lookup yields CDR1 SQVTM and CDR2 ANQGSEA. CDR3 length equals 14 residues. The CDR3 protein is CSVRDYQFTDTQYF. In DNA, the CDR3 is TGCAGCGTCCGGGACTACCAGTTCACAGATACGCAGTATTTT.

This chain links TRBV20-1 with TRBJ2-7, with D possibly matching TRBD2 (5 bases). V lost 2 bases, J lost 2 bases, and 13 bases lay in between. Germline V CDR1 and CDR2: DFQATT, SNEGSKA (reference sequence). This CDR3 has 14 amino acids. CDR3 sequence reads: CSARRSALAYEQYF. In DNA form, the CDR3 reads TGCAGTGCTAGACGTAGCGCCTTGGCCTACGAGCAGTACTTC.

This clonotype has ten or more counts. The chain uses TRBV11-2 and TRBJ2-1, with D unresolved. Germline V gives CDR1 SGHAT, CDR2 FQNNGV. V lost 0 bases and J lost 8, with 5 bases in between. The CDR3 runs 12 residues. This CDR3 reads CASSLDQYEQFF. In DNA form, the CDR3 reads TGTGCCAGCAGCTTAGATCAATATGAGCAGTTCTTC.

In its sample, this clonotype ranks as medium-sized (0.01 to 0.1%). This chain joins TRBV7-2 and TRBJ1-6, with 12 bases fitting TRBD1. The CDR3 runs 14 residues. Germline loops: CDR1 SGHTA, CDR2 FQGNSA. J gave up 9 bases and V 5 bases, and 2 bases lay outside the gene matches. This chain's CDR3 is CASSRDRGLSPLHF. CDR3 nucleotides: TGTGCCAGCAGCCGGGACAGGGGGCTTTCACCCCTCCACTTT.

This clonotype was seen a handful of times. The chain employs TRBV5-4 and TRBJ2-5; D perhaps matches TRBD1 (6 bases). The CDR3 covers 13 residues. The V end lost 4 bases, the J end lost 3 bases, and 10 bases lay between the germline ends. In germline, CDR1 is SGHNT, CDR2 YYREEE (reference sequence). The CDR3 here is CASSHRVEETQYF. DNA for the CDR3: TGTGCCAGCAGCCACAGGGTAGAAGAGACCCAGTACTTC.

There are a few counts of this clonotype. This chain joins TRBV20-1 and TRBJ2-3, with D possibly TRBD2 on 6 matching bases. Germline-derived CDR1 and CDR2 are DFQATT and SNEGSKA (reference sequence). The CDR3 runs to 12 residues. V shed 5 bases and J shed 0 bases, with 6 bases lying between them. As DNA, the CDR3 is TGCAGTGCTGGGGGGAGCACAGATACGCAGTATTTT. Translation: CSAGGSTDTQYF.

The chain joins TRBV10-1 to TRBJ1-1, with unresolved D. The CDR3 spans 13 residues. The V end lost 6 bases, the J end lost 3 bases, and 11 bases lay between the germline ends. From germline, CDR1 is WNHNN and CDR2 SYGVQD (reference sequence). CDR3 sequence: CASSPGRHTEAFF. For the CDR3, the DNA is TGCGCCAGCAGCCCCGGTCGGCACACTGAAGCTTTCTTT.

There are many counts of this clonotype. The V call is TRBV5-1, the J call TRBJ2-7, with D perhaps being TRBD1 or TRBD2 (5 bases each). The V gene lost 4 bases and the J gene lost 1 base, with 18 bases spanning the gap. There are 16 residues in the CDR3. Germline CDR1 reads SGHRS; CDR2 reads YFSETQ. The CDR3 DNA reads as TGCGCCAGCAGCCCAGTCGACAGCGGTGAATCCTACGAGCAGTACTTC. It encodes CASSPVDSGESYEQYF.

The chain recombines TRBV6-5 with TRBJ1-5; possibly TRBD1 for D (5 bases). The ends were cut back, 3 bases at V and 5 bases at J, with 14 bases in the middle. This CDR3 has 15 amino acids. Per germline, CDR1 MNHEY and CDR2 SVGAGI. Here the CDR3 DNA reads TGTGCCAGCAGTTATACGTCGGGGACTGATCAGCCCCAGCATTTT. This encodes CASSYTSGTDQPQHF.

This clonotype was seen a few times. One end of the junction fails to match germline, which may point to a read error. The chain recombines TRBV4-3 with TRBJ2-3; D may be TRBD2 (5 bases). Germline V gene lookup returns CDR1 LGHNA and CDR2 YSLEER. CDR3 size: 14 residues. Here the CDR3 reads CASSQDEVQPRAHF. The CDR3 nucleotides are TGCGCCAGCAGCCAAGATGAAGTCCAACCGCGGGCGCATTTT.

This CDR3 reads CASSPLGGSGEQYF. CDR3 DNA sequence: TGTGCCAGCAGCCCATTGGGGGGATCGGGCGAGCAGTACTTC. The genes are TRBV12-3 or TRBV12-4 and TRBJ2-7; D is possibly TRBD2 (6 bases). Trimming took 6 bases from V and 6 from J, leaving 18 bases between them. The CDR3 is made up of 14 amino acids.

This clonotype was recorded a few times. The J gene is TRBJ2-1, the V gene TRBV11-1; D may match TRBD1 or TRBD2 (5 bases each). Trimming shortened V by 2 bases and J by 0 bases, and 11 bases separated the two germline ends. The length of the CDR3 is 16 residues. Germline CDR1 reads SGHAT; CDR2 reads FQDESV (reference sequence). The CDR3 DNA reads TGTGCCAGCAGCTTATCAGGGAGAACCTCCTACAATGAGCAGTTCTTC. Encoded protein: CASSLSGRTSYNEQFF.

This rearrangement joins TRBV18 to TRBJ2-1; 7 nucleotides line up with TRBD1. The CDR3 length is 15 residues. CDR1 and CDR2 from the germline V gene are KGHSH and LQKENI. V lost 4 bases, J lost 7 bases, and 10 bases stayed unmatched. The CDR3 DNA sequence: TGTGCCAGCTCACATGACTGGCAGGGGGTGAATGAGCAGTTCTTC. Amino acid sequence: CASSHDWQGVNEQFF.

V usage is TRBV27 and J usage is TRBJ2-7; 15 bases are a match to TRBD2. The CDR3 contains 18 residues. With V trimmed by 8 bases and J by 6 bases, 17 bases remained unmatched. Germline V gene sequence: CDR1 MNHEY, CDR2 SMNVEV (reference sequence). Written as DNA, the CDR3 is TGTGCCAGCCAAGGGACTAGCGGGAGGACCACCACCTGGGGCGAGCAGTACTTC. It specifies CASQGTSGRTTTWGEQYF.

This clonotype was picked up many times. The V call is TRBV5-1, the J call TRBJ2-5, with 8 bases fitting TRBD2. The CDR3 is made up of 17 amino acids. The germline V gene has CDR1 SGHRS and CDR2 YFSETQ. The trim removed 4 bases at V and 0 bases at J, leaving 11 bases unmatched. The CDR3 sequence: CASSDEYSGTYQETQYF. Written as DNA, the CDR3 is TGCGCCAGCAGCGATGAGTATAGCGGGACCTACCAAGAGACCCAGTACTTC.

The rearrangement links TRBV6-5 to TRBJ2-7, with 9 positions matching TRBD1. J gave up 3 bases and V 7 bases, and 7 bases lay outside the gene matches. CDR1 and CDR2 from the germline V gene are MNHEY and SVGAGI. The CDR3 covers 14 residues. CDR3 sequence: CASTGTGPDYEQYF. For the CDR3, the DNA is TGTGCCAGCACGGGGACAGGGCCCGACTACGAGCAGTACTTC.

This clonotype has more than one count but fewer than ten. CDR3 sequence reads: CSATQGAQPQHF. DNA of the CDR3: TGCAGTGCTACACAGGGTGCTCAGCCCCAGCATTTT. The chain uses TRBV20-1 and TRBJ1-5; D is perhaps TRBD1 (6 bases). The V gene lost 4 bases and the J gene lost 6 bases, with 10 bases spanning the gap. This CDR3 spans 12 amino acids. CDR1 DFQATT and CDR2 SNEGSKA come from the germline V gene (reference sequence).

Judged by abundance, this clonotype is medium-sized. CDR3 bases: TGCGCCAGCAGGGGGTTAGCGGGAGCACTTGAGCAGTTCTTC. This codes for CASRGLAGALEQFF. This chain joins TRBV5-1 and TRBJ2-1, with 9 nucleotides matching TRBD2. Germline CDR1 reads SGHRS; CDR2 reads YFSETQ. The junction had 9 bases not matched to a gene; V was cut back by 5 bases and J by 9 bases. The CDR3 length is 14 residues.

This clonotype was recorded a few times. The chain joins TRBV12-3 or TRBV12-4 to TRBJ2-3; D call uncertain. V gave up 1 base and J gave up 4 bases, with 3 bases separating them. The CDR3 covers 12 residues. The CDR3 sequence: CASSLVPDTQYF. Written as DNA, the CDR3 is TGTGCCAGCAGTTTAGTTCCAGATACGCAGTATTTT.

In this sample, this clonotype turned up many times. This rearrangement joins TRBV6-2 or TRBV6-3 to TRBJ1-1; D is unclear. This CDR3 has 16 amino acids. The V end was cut by 5 bases, the J end by 1 base, with 17 bases between. Germline V gene sequence: CDR1 MNHEY, CDR2 SVGEGT. The CDR3 DNA reads as TGTGCCAGCAGTGGGCGGACCACCTCAAGGAACACTGAAGCTTTCTTT. This translates into CASSGRTTSRNTEAFF.